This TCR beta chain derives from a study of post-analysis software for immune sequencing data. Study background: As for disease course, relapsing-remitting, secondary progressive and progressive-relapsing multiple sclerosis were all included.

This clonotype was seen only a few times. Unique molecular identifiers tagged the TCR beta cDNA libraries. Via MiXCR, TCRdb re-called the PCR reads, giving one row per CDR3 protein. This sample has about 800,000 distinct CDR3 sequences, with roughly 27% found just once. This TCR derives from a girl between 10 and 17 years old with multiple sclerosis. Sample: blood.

The CDR3 region has the DNA TGTGCCAGCAGTGAGGACACTACTAGCACAGATACGCAGTATTTT. Protein sequence: CASSEDTTSTDTQYF. The chain has TRBV28 and TRBJ2-3; D possibly corresponds to TRBD1 (5 bases). Trimming shortened V by 5 bases and J by 0 bases, and 12 bases separated the two germline ends. Germline-derived CDR1 and CDR2 are MDHEN and SYDVKM. CDR3 length: 15 amino acids.